This entry features one T cell receptor (beta chain) sequence. These data come from a study of blood T cell repertoires in COVID-19. As for the study in general: Specimens from acute and convalescent COVID-19 originated in the United States, Italy and Spain. PBMCs, B-cell-depleted T cells, or T cells were the source of the cDNA or gDNA that made up the material.

In the source study's methods: It was from reference gene primer amplification that nucleated cell counts were estimated. The protocol was immunoSEQ multiplex PCR, while the TCRdb copy is restricted to in-frame clones and leaves out a portion. V and J calls and clone size follow that table, whereas D and trimming were derived from the DNA. The sample shows 90,000 or so clones, 80% to 90% of them seen only once. The germline gives CDR1 LGHDT, CDR2 YNNKEL (reference sequence). The CDR3 runs to 14 residues. Trimming removed 4 bases from V and 3 bases from J; junction bases left unmatched: 3. This clonotype originated in an elderly man with acute or convalescent COVID-19. The chain has TRBV3-1 (or the pseudogene TRBV3-2) and TRBJ1-2; 9 nucleotides align to TRBD1. The specimen was peripheral blood. The CDR3 spells CASSRQGEDYGYTF. Here the CDR3 DNA reads TGTGCCAGCAGCCGACAGGGGGAGGACTATGGCTACACCTTC.